Sequencing of this TCR beta chain was carried out in a study of blood T cell repertoires in COVID-19. Repertoires were generated with immunoSEQ multiplex PCR, while TCRdb's copy carries only in-frame clones and drops some. The sample includes under 250,000 clones, roughly 85% of them seen just once. The V segment lost 5 bases and the J segment 5 bases; nucleotides outside the gene matches: 11. The CDR3 spans 17 residues. Germline V gene sequence: CDR1 SEHNR, CDR2 FQNEAQ (reference sequence). The sequence came from a woman in her 70s with COVID-19, enrolled during active disease. Input material: peripheral blood. The chain joins TRBV7-9 to TRBJ1-4; TRBD1 matches at 10 bases. The CDR3 is CASSQGQGSISNEKLFF. The CDR3 nucleotides read TGTGCCAGCAGCCAGGGACAGGGGTCTATTTCAAATGAAAAACTGTTTTTT.